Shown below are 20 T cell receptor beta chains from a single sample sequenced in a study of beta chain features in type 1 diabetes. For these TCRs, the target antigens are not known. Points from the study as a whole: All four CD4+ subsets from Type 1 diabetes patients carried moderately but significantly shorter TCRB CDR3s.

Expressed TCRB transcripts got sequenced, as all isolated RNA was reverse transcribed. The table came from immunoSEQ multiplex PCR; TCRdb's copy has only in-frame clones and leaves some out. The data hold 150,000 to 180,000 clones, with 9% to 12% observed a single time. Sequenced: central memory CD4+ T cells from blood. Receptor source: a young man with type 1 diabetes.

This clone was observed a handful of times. CDR3 amino acids: CSARAGSSSYNEQFF. As DNA, the CDR3 is TGCAGCGCTAGAGCGGGATCGAGCTCCTACAATGAGCAGTTCTTC. This rearrangement joins TRBV29-1 to TRBJ2-1; 7 nucleotides match TRBD2. The CDR3 totals 15 residues. V gave up 7 bases and J gave up 0 bases; unmatched junction bases: 9. CDR1 is SQVTM and CDR2 is ANQGSEA in the germline V gene.

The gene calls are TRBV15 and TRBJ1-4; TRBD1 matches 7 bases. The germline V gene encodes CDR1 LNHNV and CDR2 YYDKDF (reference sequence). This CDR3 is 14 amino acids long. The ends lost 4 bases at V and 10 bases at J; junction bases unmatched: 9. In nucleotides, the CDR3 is TGTGCCACCAGCAAATCCGGGACAGTTCCAAAACTGTTTTTT. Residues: CATSKSGTVPKLFF. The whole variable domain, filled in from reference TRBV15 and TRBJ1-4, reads DAMVIQNPRYQVTQFGKPVTLSCSQTLNHNVMYWYQQKSSQAPKLLFHYYDKDFNNEADTPDNFQSRRPNTSFCFLDIRSPGLGDTAMYLCATSKSGTVPKLFFGSGTQLSVL.

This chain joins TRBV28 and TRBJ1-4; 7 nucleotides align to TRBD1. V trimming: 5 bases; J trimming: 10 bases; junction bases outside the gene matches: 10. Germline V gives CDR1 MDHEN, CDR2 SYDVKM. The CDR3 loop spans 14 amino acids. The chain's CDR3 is CASSPTGPGRKLFF. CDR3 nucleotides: TGTGCCAGCAGTCCGACAGGGCCTGGCCGAAAACTGTTTTTT.

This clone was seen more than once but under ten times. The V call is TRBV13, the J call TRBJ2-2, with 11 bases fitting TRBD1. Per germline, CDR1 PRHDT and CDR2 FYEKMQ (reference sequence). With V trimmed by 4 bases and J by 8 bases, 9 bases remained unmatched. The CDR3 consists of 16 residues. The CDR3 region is CASSSGTGGIYGELFF. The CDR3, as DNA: TGTGCCAGCAGCTCCGGGACAGGGGGAATCTATGGGGAGCTGTTTTTT.

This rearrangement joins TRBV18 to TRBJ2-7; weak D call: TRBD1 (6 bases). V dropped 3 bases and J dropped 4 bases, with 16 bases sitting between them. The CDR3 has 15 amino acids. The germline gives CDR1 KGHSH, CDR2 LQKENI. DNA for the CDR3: TGTGCCAGCTCACCTGGCGCGGACAGCAGATACGAGCAGTACTTC. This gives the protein CASSPGADSRYEQYF.

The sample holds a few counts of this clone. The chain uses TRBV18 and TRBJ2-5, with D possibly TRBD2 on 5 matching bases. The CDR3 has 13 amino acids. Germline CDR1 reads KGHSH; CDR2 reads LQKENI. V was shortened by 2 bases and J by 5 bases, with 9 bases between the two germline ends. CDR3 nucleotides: TGTGCCAGCTCACCAGGGAGTCTGGAGACCCAGTACTTC. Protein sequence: CASSPGSLETQYF.

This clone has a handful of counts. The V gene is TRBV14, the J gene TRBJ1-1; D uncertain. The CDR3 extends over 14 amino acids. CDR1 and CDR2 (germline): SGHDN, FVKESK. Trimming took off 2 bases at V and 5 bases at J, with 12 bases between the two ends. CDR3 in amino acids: CASSQSNGLTEAFF. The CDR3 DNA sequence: TGTGCCAGCAGCCAAAGTAACGGGTTAACTGAAGCTTTCTTT.

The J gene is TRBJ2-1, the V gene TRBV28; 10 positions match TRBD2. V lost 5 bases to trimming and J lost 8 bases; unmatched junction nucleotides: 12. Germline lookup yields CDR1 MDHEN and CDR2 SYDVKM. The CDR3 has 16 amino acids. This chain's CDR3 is CASSGHLAGEVYEQFF. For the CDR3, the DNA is TGTGCCAGCAGTGGACATCTAGCGGGAGAAGTCTATGAGCAGTTCTTC.

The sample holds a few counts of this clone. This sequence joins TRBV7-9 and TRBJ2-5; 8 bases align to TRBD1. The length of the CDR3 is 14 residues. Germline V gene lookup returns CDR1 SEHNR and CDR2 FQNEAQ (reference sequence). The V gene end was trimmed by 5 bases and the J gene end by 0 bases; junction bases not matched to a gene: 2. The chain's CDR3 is CASSQTGDQETQYF. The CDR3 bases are TGTGCCAGCAGCCAGACAGGGGACCAAGAGACCCAGTACTTC.

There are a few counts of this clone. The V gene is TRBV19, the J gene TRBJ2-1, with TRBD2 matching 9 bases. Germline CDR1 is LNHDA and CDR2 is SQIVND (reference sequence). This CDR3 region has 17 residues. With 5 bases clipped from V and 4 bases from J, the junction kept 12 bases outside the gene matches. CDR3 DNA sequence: TGTGCCAGTAGTGTGGGAAAAACTAGCGGGTTATACAATGAGCAGTTCTTC. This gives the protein CASSVGKTSGLYNEQFF.

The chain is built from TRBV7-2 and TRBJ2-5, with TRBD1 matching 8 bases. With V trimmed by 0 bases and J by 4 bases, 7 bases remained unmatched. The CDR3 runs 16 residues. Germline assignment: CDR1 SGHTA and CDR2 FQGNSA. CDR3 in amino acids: CASSLAPQGALETQYF. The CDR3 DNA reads TGTGCCAGCAGCTTAGCACCCCAGGGGGCCCTAGAGACCCAGTACTTC.

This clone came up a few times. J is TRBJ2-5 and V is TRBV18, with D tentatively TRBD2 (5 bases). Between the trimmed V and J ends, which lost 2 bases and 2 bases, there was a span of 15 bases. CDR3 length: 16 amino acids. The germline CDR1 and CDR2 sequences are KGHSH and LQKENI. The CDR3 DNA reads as TGTGCCAGCTCACCAGGGGTAGCGTCAAGACAAGAGACCCAGTACTTC. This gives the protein CASSPGVASRQETQYF.

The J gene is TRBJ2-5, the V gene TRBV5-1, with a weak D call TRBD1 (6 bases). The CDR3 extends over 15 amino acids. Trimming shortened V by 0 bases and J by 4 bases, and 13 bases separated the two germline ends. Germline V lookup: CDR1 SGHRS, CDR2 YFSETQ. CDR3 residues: CASSLAGQSGETQYF. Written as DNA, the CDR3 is TGCGCCAGCAGCTTGGCCGGACAGTCGGGAGAGACCCAGTACTTC.

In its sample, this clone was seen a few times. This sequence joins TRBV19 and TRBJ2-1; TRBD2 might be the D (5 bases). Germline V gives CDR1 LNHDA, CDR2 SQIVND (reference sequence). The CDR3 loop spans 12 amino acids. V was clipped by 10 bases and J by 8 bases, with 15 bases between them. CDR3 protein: CATGGGSDEQFF. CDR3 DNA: TGTGCCACCGGAGGAGGAAGCGATGAGCAGTTCTTC.

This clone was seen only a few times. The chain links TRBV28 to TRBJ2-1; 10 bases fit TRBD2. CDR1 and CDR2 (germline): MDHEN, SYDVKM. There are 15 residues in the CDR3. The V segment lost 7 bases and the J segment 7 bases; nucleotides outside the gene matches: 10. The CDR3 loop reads CASTPPASGSNEQFF. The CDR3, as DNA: TGTGCCAGCACCCCCCCGGCTAGCGGGAGTAATGAGCAGTTCTTC. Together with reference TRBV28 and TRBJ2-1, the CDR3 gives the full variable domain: DVKVTQSSRYLVKRTGEKVFLECVQDMDHENMFWYRQDPGLGLRLIYFSYDVKMKEKGDIPEGYSVSREKKERFSLILESASTNQTSMYLCASTPPASGSNEQFFGPGTRLTVL.

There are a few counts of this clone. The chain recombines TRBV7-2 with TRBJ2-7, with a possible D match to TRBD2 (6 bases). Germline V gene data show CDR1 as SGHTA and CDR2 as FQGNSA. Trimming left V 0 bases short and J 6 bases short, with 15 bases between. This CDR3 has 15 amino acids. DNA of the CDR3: TGTGCCAGCAGCTTAGCGTGGACTAAATCTACCGAGCAGTACTTC. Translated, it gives CASSLAWTKSTEQYF.

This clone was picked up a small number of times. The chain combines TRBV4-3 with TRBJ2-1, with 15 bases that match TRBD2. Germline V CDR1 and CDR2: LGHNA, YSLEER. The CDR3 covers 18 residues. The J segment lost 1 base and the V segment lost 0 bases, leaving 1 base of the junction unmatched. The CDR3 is CASSQEGLAGGSYNEQFF. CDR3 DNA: TGCGCCAGCAGCCAAGAGGGACTAGCGGGAGGATCCTACAATGAGCAGTTCTTC.

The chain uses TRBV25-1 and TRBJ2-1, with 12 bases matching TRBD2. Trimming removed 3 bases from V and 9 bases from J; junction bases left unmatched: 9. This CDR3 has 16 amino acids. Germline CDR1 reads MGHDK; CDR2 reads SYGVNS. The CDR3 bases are TGTGCCAGCAGTGACCCTAGCGGGAGGGCCAAAAGTGAGCAGTTCTTC. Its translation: CASSDPSGRAKSEQFF.

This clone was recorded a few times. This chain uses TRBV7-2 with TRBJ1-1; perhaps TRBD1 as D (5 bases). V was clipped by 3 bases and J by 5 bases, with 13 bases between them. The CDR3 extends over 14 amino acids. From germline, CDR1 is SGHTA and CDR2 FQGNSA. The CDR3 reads CASSFGLGGTEAFF. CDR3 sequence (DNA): TGTGCCAGCAGCTTTGGCCTCGGGGGAACTGAAGCTTTCTTT. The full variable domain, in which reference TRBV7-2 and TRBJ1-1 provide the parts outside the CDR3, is GAGVSQSPSNKVTEKGKDVELRCDPISGHTALYWYRQSLGQGLEFLIYFQGNSAPDKSGLPSDRFSAERTGGSVSTLTIQRTQQEDSAVYLCASSFGLGGTEAFFGQGTRLTVV.

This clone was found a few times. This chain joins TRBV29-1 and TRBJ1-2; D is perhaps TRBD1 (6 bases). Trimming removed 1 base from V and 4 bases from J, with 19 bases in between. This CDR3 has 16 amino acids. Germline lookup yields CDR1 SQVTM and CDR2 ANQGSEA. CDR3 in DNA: TGCAGCGTTGAAGGGGGTGGGGGCTCCGGTCTCTATGGCTACACCTTC. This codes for CSVEGGGGSGLYGYTF.